The TCR beta chain under discussion was sequenced for a study of blood T cell repertoires in COVID-19 (dated by TCRdb to about 2020). In the study overall: Samples covering the acute and convalescent phases of COVID-19 were provided by collaborators in the United States, Italy and Spain. The material from the prospective study consisted of cDNA or gDNA derived from T cells, B-cell-depleted T cells, or PBMCs. Subjects who had been exposed to COVID-19, were actively infected with it, or had recovered from it provided the deeply sampled blood TCRbeta repertoires that made up the dataset. The repertoires were made available in a free public database intended to serve as a resource for research on the immune response to SARS-CoV-2. Samples were obtained from the ongoing ImmuneRACE study (first 160 participants) and from some 1,200 subjects provided by 6 global collaborators. Sample metadata almost always included a de-identified subject ID, COVID-19 status, age in years and sex. Where available, HLA class I and class II types were taken from metadata supplied by the sample provider and were not determined by assay-based typing. Study-wide findings and limitations: The amount of clinical and demographic metadata varied by source and participant and was provided uncurated.

In the prospective study, participants were roughly 18 to 100 years old, resided in 24 geographic areas of the United States, and were enrolled through a virtual design. In the prospective study, participants were assigned to cohorts based on the clinical history participants reported in a screening survey and a study questionnaire. For ImmuneRACE Cohort 3, a participant was defined as recovered based on two consecutive negative NP/OP PCR tests, clearance by a healthcare professional, or resolution of symptoms. Mobile phlebotomists in the prospective study collected whole blood, serum and a nasopharyngeal or oropharyngeal swab from every participant. Over a 2-month period, participants in the prospective study had the option of providing additional blood draws and questionnaires. Blood samples from the prospective study were shipped frozen or at room temperature prior to DNA extraction. The germline V gene (reference sequence) provides CDR1 MNHEY and CDR2 SMNVEV. V is pruned by 5 bases and J by 8 bases, leaving 14 bases of the junction without a gene match. Inclusive of the bounding cysteine and phenylalanine, the CDR3 is 15 residues long. Only the CDR3 region is kept as DNA, spanning 45 bases read in frame from base 1.

Concerning this clone itself: Its target antigen remains unknown. Per-nucleotide qualities are absent, and no much larger clonotype sits a single base away.

TCRbeta CDR3 regions were amplified from genomic DNA by means of the immunoSEQ Assay, a bias-controlled multiplex PCR. Per the source publication's procedure: Nucleated cell counts per sample were estimated from amplification of reference gene primers within the assay. To quantify the absolute abundance of each unique TCRbeta CDR3 rearrangement, sequence reads were collapsed and filtered. For each sample, productive Simpson clonality was calculated as the square root of Simpson's diversity index across productive rearrangements. TCRdb's version of the immuneACCESS table is confined to in-frame rearrangements and falls short of the full clone set. An unresolved V gene accounts for under half of the shortfall where checked; the remainder is of unknown origin. V, J and clone size are taken as reported in that table, and D and trimming were inferred from the DNA itself. The sample data list 360,000 or so clones, and 87% of these were observed just once. The biggest ten clones account for almost 3% of the sample.

The TCR sequence derives from a woman in her thirties who had recovered from COVID-19. Input material: PBMCs or T cells enriched from blood (not recorded which). Rearrangement joined TRBV27 to TRBJ1-2; 7 bases in the middle match TRBD1. The DNA sequence reads TGTGCCAGCAGTCCGCAACTAGGGACAGTGGGGGGCTACACCTTC. Translated, it gives CASSPQLGTVGGYTF.